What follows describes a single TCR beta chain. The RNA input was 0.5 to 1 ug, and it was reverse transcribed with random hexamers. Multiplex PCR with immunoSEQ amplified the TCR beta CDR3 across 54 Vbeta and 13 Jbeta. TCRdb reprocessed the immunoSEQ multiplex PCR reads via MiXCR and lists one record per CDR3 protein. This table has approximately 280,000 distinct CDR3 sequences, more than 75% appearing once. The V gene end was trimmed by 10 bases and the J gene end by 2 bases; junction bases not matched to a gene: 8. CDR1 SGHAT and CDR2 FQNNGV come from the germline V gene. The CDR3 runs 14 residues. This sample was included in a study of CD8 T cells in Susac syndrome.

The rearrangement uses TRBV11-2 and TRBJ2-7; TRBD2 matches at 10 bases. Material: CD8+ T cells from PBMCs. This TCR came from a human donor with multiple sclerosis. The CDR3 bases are TGTGCCACTACGATTCTAGCGGGGGCCTACGAGCAGTACTTC. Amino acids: CATTILAGAYEQYF.